This entry features one T cell receptor (beta chain) sequence. Its antigen is unknown. TRB cDNA libraries were made by UMI-labeled 5' RACE. With the 5' RACE reads reprocessed, TCRdb shows one record per CDR3 protein and no DNA. The repertoire table contains approximately 65,000 distinct CDR3 sequences. This CDR3 spans 15 amino acids. Germline CDR1 SGHKS, CDR2 YYEKEE (reference sequence). The data were taken from a study of CXCR3-negative and CXCR3-positive naive CD8 T cells. General study points: The naive subsets expressed comparable surface CD5, and the authors inferred TCR strength from TRB CDR3 properties. Hydrophobicity of TRB CDR3s was greater in CXCR3-positive naive cells than in CXCR3-negative naive cells.

The chain has TRBV5-5 and TRBJ2-3; TCRdb calls TRBD2, which cannot be checked without DNA. Specimen: naive CXCR3+ CD8+ T cells from blood. The subset here: CD45RO-CCR7+CD27+CD95- naive CD8+ T cells expressing CXCR3 (TNR3+). The sequence was collected from a human donor in good health. Some clones in this sample may be carry-over from other donors' samples. The CDR3 spells CATEAAGGLTDTQYF.